One sample yielded the 6 T cell receptor beta chains listed below, sequenced in a study of T cell clonotyping in hematopoietic cell transplantation. Using immunoSEQ multiplex PCR, the repertoire was profiled, and TCRdb retains in-frame clones only, with some absent. The repertoire holds some 29,000 clones, with 80% to 95% as singletons. The input for sequencing was PBMCs, taken 100 days after allogeneic stem cell transplant. The receptors derive from a female patient aged 50-65 years who had an allogeneic stem cell transplant from a related donor, so the T cells may come from the graft donor. Some clones in this sample may be carry-over from other donors' samples.

J is TRBJ2-3 and V is TRBV7-2; D remains unclear. V was shortened by 5 bases and J by 2 bases, with 11 bases between the two germline ends. Per the germline V gene, CDR1 is SGHTA and CDR2 is FQGNSA. This CDR3 region has 14 residues. CDR3 region: CASSTYSYTDTQYF. CDR3 bases: TGTGCCAGCAGCACGTACAGCTACACAGATACGCAGTATTTT.

On this clone: The junction does not match germline at one end; this may be a read error. The chain employs TRBV29-1 and TRBJ2-3, with TRBD1 matching 9 bases. CDR1 SQVTM and CDR2 ANQGSEA come from the germline V gene. CDR3 length: 16 amino acids. The CDR3 DNA reads TGCAGCGTCCAACAACCGACAGGGGGTATTGCAGATACGCAGTACTTT. Amino acid sequence: CSVQQPTGGIADTQYF.

This chain uses TRBV6-1 with TRBJ2-2; 10 nucleotides line up with TRBD2. V gave up 4 bases and J gave up 0 bases; unmatched junction bases: 2. CDR3 length equals 16 residues. Germline assignment: CDR1 MNHNS and CDR2 SASEGT. The CDR3 DNA follows: TGTGCCAGCAGTGCTAGCGGGGGCTCGAACACCGGGGAGCTGTTTTTT. Residues: CASSASGGSNTGELFF.

The genes are TRBV27 and TRBJ2-5; D gene uncertain. The J call could be wrong; TRBJ2-7 is a better fit for the DNA end. Germline V gene sequence: CDR1 MNHEY, CDR2 SMNVEV (reference sequence). CDR3 size: 14 residues. The CDR3 loop is CASSLIGGSYEQYF. In nucleotides, the CDR3 is TGTGCCAGCAGTTTAATTGGCGGCTCCTACGAGCAGTACTTC.

This chain connects TRBV27 to TRBJ2-7; D gene uncertain. Trimming took off 3 bases at V and 1 base at J, with 7 bases between the two ends. The CDR3 runs to 13 residues. Germline CDR1 MNHEY, CDR2 SMNVEV (reference sequence). CDR3: CASSFGQSYEQYF. For the CDR3, the DNA is TGTGCCAGCAGTTTCGGGCAGTCCTACGAGCAGTACTTC.

V usage is TRBV27 and J usage is TRBJ2-7; the D is unclear. Germline CDR1 is MNHEY and CDR2 is SMNVEV (reference sequence). The CDR3 runs 13 residues. V dropped 5 bases and J dropped 2 bases, with 10 bases sitting between them. CDR3 loop: CASSRGKTYEQYF. CDR3 DNA: TGTGCCAGCAGTCGCGGCAAGACCTACGAGCAGTACTTC.